One and the same sample provided the 16 T cell receptor beta chains below, sequenced in a study of beta chain features in type 1 diabetes. Since all of the isolated RNA was reverse transcribed, expressed TCRB transcripts were what got sequenced. Only in-frame clones appear in the TCRdb table, and some are missing; sequencing was by immunoSEQ multiplex PCR. The sample contains about 450,000 clones, over 9.5% of which appear only once. The sample consisted of naive CD4+ T cells from blood. These receptors all stem from a woman aged 18-29 years in good health.

This clone was counted between two and nine times. The V gene is TRBV29-1, the J gene TRBJ2-5; TRBD2 agrees at 7 bases. The V gene end was trimmed by 4 bases and the J gene end by 5 bases; junction bases not matched to a gene: 7. The CDR3 loop spans 13 amino acids. CDR1 and CDR2 (germline): SQVTM, ANQGSEA. In DNA, the CDR3 is TGCAGCGTTGTGTCGGGAGGATGGGAGACCCAGTACTTC. It is translated as CSVVSGGWETQYF.

This clone turned up a few times. The CDR3 sequence is CASSSFNSNQPQHF. The CDR3 coding sequence is TGTGCCAGTAGTTCGTTTAATAGCAATCAGCCCCAGCATTTT. This sequence joins TRBV19 and TRBJ1-5; no reliable D call. V gave up 5 bases and J gave up 0 bases, with 8 bases separating them. This CDR3 has 14 amino acids. The germline gives CDR1 LNHDA, CDR2 SQIVND (reference sequence).

The chain is built from TRBV7-2 and TRBJ2-3; tentative D call: TRBD2 (5 bases). The length of the CDR3 is 14 residues. V dropped 1 base and J dropped 9 bases, with 14 bases sitting between them. Germline V gene sequence: CDR1 SGHTA, CDR2 FQGNSA. The CDR3 nucleotides are TGTGCCAGCAGCTTAGAGCGGTCAGTCCAGACGCAGTATTTT. As protein: CASSLERSVQTQYF.

V usage is TRBV4-2 and J usage is TRBJ2-1; 7 bases agree with TRBD1. Germline-derived CDR1 and CDR2 are LGHNA and YNFKEQ. Trimming took 0 bases from V and 8 from J; bases not matched to a gene: 4. The CDR3 totals 14 residues. Here the CDR3 reads CASSQDTQGYEQFF. The CDR3 DNA reads TGTGCCAGCAGCCAAGATACACAGGGGTATGAGCAGTTCTTC.

The chain combines TRBV29-1 with TRBJ1-2, with a tentative D call TRBD1 (6 bases). This CDR3 is built from 11 residues. CDR1 and CDR2 from the germline V gene are SQVTM and ANQGSEA. V lost 5 bases and J lost 6, with 10 bases in between. The chain's CDR3 is CSVIQGNGYTF. CDR3 nucleotides: TGCAGCGTTATACAGGGAAATGGCTACACCTTC.

This clone was counted a few times. This sequence joins TRBV25-1 and TRBJ2-5; 7 bases line up with TRBD1. The germline V gene has CDR1 MGHDK and CDR2 SYGVNS. The V gene end was trimmed by 5 bases and the J gene end by 1 base; junction bases not matched to a gene: 7. The CDR3 is 15 amino acids. The CDR3 sequence: CASSLTGTAQETQYF. The CDR3, as DNA: TGTGCCAGCAGTTTAACCGGGACAGCCCAAGAGACCCAGTACTTC. Complete variable domain (other parts from reference TRBV25-1 and TRBJ2-5): EADIYQTPRYLVIGTGKKITLECSQTMGHDKMYWYQQDPGMELHLIHYSYGVNSTEKGDLSSESTVSRIRTEHFPLTLESARPSHTSQYLCASSLTGTAQETQYFGPGTRLLVL.

This chain uses TRBV7-3 with TRBJ2-3; D is ambiguous. Germline V gives CDR1 SGHTA, CDR2 FQGTGA. V was shortened by 5 bases and J by 4 bases, with 16 bases between the two germline ends. This CDR3 is 15 amino acids long. In DNA form, the CDR3 reads TGTGCCAGCAGCCGCGACGGGCAGTGGGCAGATACGCAGTATTTT. Translation: CASSRDGQWADTQYF.

This chain links TRBV5-1 with TRBJ2-5; 11 positions agree with TRBD1. V shed 2 bases and J 2 bases; nucleotides not matched to a gene: 5. Germline V CDR1 and CDR2: SGHRS, YFSETQ. The CDR3 is 16 amino acids. The CDR3 region has the DNA TGCGCCAGCAGCTTAATGGGACAGGGGGAACAAGAGACCCAGTACTTC. It codes for CASSLMGQGEQETQYF.

The chain joins TRBV15 to TRBJ1-6; D is unclear. Germline V gives CDR1 LNHNV, CDR2 YYDKDF (reference sequence). This CDR3 spans 14 amino acids. Trimming removed 1 base at V and 7 bases at J, with 8 bases between. The CDR3 nucleotides read TGTGCCACCAGCAGAGCTTTGGGGAATTCACCCCTCCACTTT. Translation: CATSRALGNSPLHF.

V usage is TRBV7-2 and J usage is TRBJ2-7, with 7 bases identical to TRBD1. V trimming: 6 bases; J trimming: 0 bases; junction bases outside the gene matches: 5. Germline loops: CDR1 SGHTA, CDR2 FQGNSA. The CDR3 spans 14 residues. The CDR3 nucleotides are TGTGCCAGCAGAGAGGCAGGGGGCTCCTACGAGCAGTACTTC. The encoded protein is CASREAGGSYEQYF.

The genes are TRBV25-1 and TRBJ2-3, with 9 bases identical to TRBD1. The CDR3 totals 14 residues. After removal of 6 bases from V and 6 bases from J, the junction contained 7 bases not matched to a gene. Per germline, CDR1 MGHDK and CDR2 SYGVNS. CDR3 region: CASRGVTGGDTQYF. CDR3 DNA sequence: TGTGCCAGCAGGGGTGTCACAGGGGGCGATACGCAGTATTTT.

This clone was counted ten times or more. The rearrangement uses TRBV29-1 and TRBJ1-2; tentative D call: TRBD1 (5 bases). The V end lost 7 bases, the J end lost 2 bases, and 11 bases lay between the germline ends. The V gene's germline CDR1 is SQVTM and CDR2 ANQGSEA. CDR3 size: 12 residues. The CDR3 spells CSAGAGNYGYTF. CDR3 DNA sequence: TGCAGCGCTGGGGCGGGGAACTATGGCTACACCTTC.

The rearrangement joins TRBV18 to TRBJ2-5, with 10 bases matching TRBD1. V dropped 6 bases and J dropped 3; count of bases not matched to a gene: 7. This CDR3 region has 15 residues. Germline lookup yields CDR1 KGHSH and CDR2 LQKENI. The DNA of the CDR3 is TGTGCCAGCTCCCTCCTAGGGACAGGGGAAGAGACCCAGTACTTC. Encoded protein: CASSLLGTGEETQYF. Complete variable domain (other parts from reference TRBV18 and TRBJ2-5): NAGVMQNPRHLVRRRGQEARLRCSPMKGHSHVYWYRQLPEEGLKFMVYLQKENIIDESGMPKERFSAEFPKEGPSILRIQQVVRGDSAAYFCASSLLGTGEETQYFGPGTRLLVL.

This chain links TRBV29-1 with TRBJ2-5, with D perhaps given as TRBD1 or TRBD2 (6 bases each). V was trimmed by 7 bases and J by 9 bases, leaving 12 bases between them. This CDR3 has 10 amino acids. CDR1 is SQVTM, CDR2 ANQGSEA, per germline. The DNA for the CDR3 is TGCAGCGCCGGGGGCCCTGCCCAGTACTTC. Its translation: CSAGGPAQYF.

There are a few counts of this clone. V usage is TRBV5-1 and J usage is TRBJ1-1, with a tentative D call TRBD1 (5 bases). CDR3 length equals 14 residues. Germline V gene sequence: CDR1 SGHRS, CDR2 YFSETQ. The germline V and J ends were trimmed by 0 bases and 4 bases, with 10 bases remaining between them. The CDR3 reads CASSLAGTSTEAFF. CDR3 sequence (DNA): TGCGCCAGCAGCTTGGCAGGGACGAGCACTGAAGCTTTCTTT.

This chain joins TRBV14 and TRBJ2-1; TRBD2 matches 9 bases. Germline CDR1 and CDR2: SGHDN and FVKESK. The length of the CDR3 is 18 residues. V gave up 1 base and J gave up 2 bases; unmatched junction bases: 9. The CDR3 sequence is CASSQAGWRGGPYNEQFF. CDR3 coding DNA: TGTGCCAGCAGCCAAGCAGGGTGGCGGGGGGGCCCCTACAATGAGCAGTTCTTC.